These T cell receptor beta chains were read from a single sample in a study of T-cell reconstitution after alpha-beta-depleted transplantation in children. TCRdb passed the PCR reads through MiXCR, listing each CDR3 protein once. The profile shows 330,000 or so distinct CDR3 sequences, 10% to 13% of them singletons. The starting material was PBMCs from the stem cell graft donor, obtained from the stem cell graft. The receptors shown here come from a human donor who donated a stem cell graft to a child with acute lymphoblastic leukemia. The CDR3 runs from the conserved cysteine through the conserved F or W.

V: TRBV14; J: TRBJ1-1; CDR3: CASSQLDSQIMNTEAFF
V: TRBV20-1; J: TRBJ1-5; CDR3: CSAPRGNQPQHF
V: TRBV4-2; J: TRBJ1-2; CDR3: CASTTIGMRGAEGYTF
V: TRBV6-2/TRBV6-3; J: TRBJ2-7; CDR3: CASSSGGGSSYEQYF
V: TRBV7-8; J: TRBJ1-5; CDR3: CASSLSINRGRQPQHF
V: TRBV6-5; J: TRBJ2-1; CDR3: CASSSSAGLAGHYNEQFF
V: TRBV20-1; J: TRBJ2-1; CDR3: CSARVASGTSGRPYNEQFF
V: TRBV28; J: TRBJ2-7; CDR3: CASSIAGPAAYEQYF
V: TRBV5-1; J: TRBJ2-7; CDR3: CASSLAGGSGREQYF
V: TRBV7-9; J: TRBJ1-6; CDR3: CASSQYRDSNSPLHF
V: TRBV5-1; J: TRBJ2-1; CDR3: CASSLVWLVYNEQFF
V: TRBV20-1; J: TRBJ1-1; CDR3: CSANRGRTEAFF
V: TRBV27; J: TRBJ2-1; CDR3: CASSPGGLAGVEQFF
V: TRBV18; J: TRBJ1-5; CDR3: CASSPRQGSEQPQHF
V: TRBV5-1; J: TRBJ1-1; CDR3: CASSLGTDTEAFF
V: TRBV4-2; J: TRBJ2-1; CDR3: CASSQEKGTGDSYNEQFF
V: TRBV5-1; J: TRBJ2-5; CDR3: CASSRATSGIDQETQYF
V: TRBV4-3; J: TRBJ2-1; CDR3: CASSPGLAGDSYNEQFF
V: TRBV4-1; J: TRBJ2-2; CDR3: CASSSTSGRAAGTGELFF
V: TRBV6-2/TRBV6-3; J: TRBJ2-7; CDR3: CASSYLHDGGKIFYEQYF
V: TRBV5-5; J: TRBJ2-5; CDR3: CASSRTVQETQYF
V: TRBV19; J: TRBJ1-5; CDR3: CASSIDLRTASNQPQHF